This is a list of T cell receptor beta chains from one sample in a study of blood T cell repertoires in COVID-19. Data came from immunoSEQ multiplex PCR; TCRdb stores just in-frame clones and leaves some out. The sample shows some 94,000 clones, about 83% of them seen only once. Sequencing was carried out using peripheral blood. The receptor source for this set is an older man with active or convalescent COVID-19. The conserved cysteine and the conserved F or W are not part of the CDR3 here. Each record gives: J gene, V gene, CDR3 protein.

TRBJ2-6 | TRBV25-1 | ASSEWGGAGANVLT
TRBJ2-2 | TRBV7-9 | ASSLAKGDTGELF
TRBJ1-2 | TRBV10-1 | ASSETGSGGGYT
TRBJ1-4 | TRBV4-3 | ASSQGQPGGELF
TRBJ1-1 | TRBV5-1 | ASSLRGTGDTEAF
TRBJ2-2 | TRBV15 | ATSSSGGRRDTGELF
TRBJ1-6 | TRBV7-8 | ASRPEAGSSYNSPLH
TRBJ1-1 | TRBV28 | ASRLGGQGENTEAF
TRBJ1-1 | TRBV27 | ASSLNWNTEAF
TRBJ2-3 | TRBV2 | ASRVGRLAGSSTDTQY
TRBJ1-3 | TRBV28 | ASSTRTRPIY
TRBJ2-7 | TRBV7-2 | ASSSQGGLYEQY
TRBJ2-3 | TRBV5-4 | ASSLAPSTDTQY
TRBJ1-1 | TRBV7-2 | ASSLVQGQNTEAF
TRBJ1-1 | TRBV3-1/TRBV3-2 | ASSQGRRQGTEAF
TRBJ1-2 | TRBV25-1 | ASTPGDSREPNGYT
TRBJ1-5 | TRBV19 | ASSIGEFSNQPQH
TRBJ1-2 | TRBV3-1/TRBV3-2 | ASSHNGRALVYT
TRBJ1-6 | TRBV15 | ATSRDLASSYNSPLH
TRBJ1-5 | TRBV19 | ASSSGTLYSNQPQH
TRBJ2-5 | TRBV6-5 | ASRGSGGAQETQY
TRBJ1-2 | TRBV5-1 | ASRPVGTNYGYT
TRBJ2-6 | TRBV2 | ASSARRGGGANVLT
TRBJ2-2 | TRBV6-5 | ASSNDRGTGELF
TRBJ1-4 | TRBV19 | ASSITTRGELF
TRBJ1-1 | TRBV29-1 | SVVGLYTEAF
TRBJ2-7 | TRBV2 | ATSVLSYEQY
TRBJ1-1 | TRBV9 | ASSVGGTGLEAF
TRBJ1-2 | TRBV7-6 | ASSLAQGTYGYT
TRBJ2-1 | TRBV7-8 | ASSLGLAGGTSLF
TRBJ2-1 | TRBV27 | ASSPRTGGVDEQF
TRBJ2-7 | TRBV6-6 | ASSRLAGGSGSYEQY
TRBJ1-2 | TRBV7-9 | ASSLKPAGYNYGYT
TRBJ1-4 | TRBV11-2 | ASSSGQKATNEKLF
TRBJ2-2 | TRBV28 | AVSGGRMTGELF
TRBJ1-1 | TRBV7-2 | ASSEGGQVYTEAF
TRBJ2-1 | TRBV6-6 | ASSYSSRAGGQF
TRBJ2-7 | TRBV4-2 | ASSPLTVQPSYEQY
TRBJ2-3 | TRBV7-2 | ASSLERGTDTQY
TRBJ1-2 | TRBV6-2/TRBV6-3 | ASSLTGNYGYT
TRBJ2-2 | TRBV4-1 | ATSRQQGTPGELF
TRBJ1-2 | TRBV7-9 | ASSLGTLYGYT
TRBJ2-7 | TRBV20-1 | SVLEQY
TRBJ2-3 | TRBV4-1 | ASSQDGVAIDTQY
TRBJ1-1 | TRBV6-6 | ASSTGNTEAF
TRBJ2-2 | TRBV2 | ASGPAGGNTGELF
TRBJ1-5 | TRBV28 | ASTPPGRLSNQPQH
TRBJ1-3 | TRBV7-2 | ASSSGTGRNTIY
TRBJ1-5 | TRBV6-5 | ASSYGRANQPQH
TRBJ2-1 | TRBV9 | ASSVTLSGGNNEQF
TRBJ1-1 | TRBV5-1 | ASTSGQGGQNEAF
TRBJ2-7 | TRBV5-1 | ASRSTGGSYEQY
TRBJ2-5 | TRBV7-9 | ASSLNGGQETQY
TRBJ1-1 | TRBV12-3/TRBV12-4 | ASGQGLSAF
TRBJ2-1 | TRBV7-3 | ASSPAPTSGYNEQF